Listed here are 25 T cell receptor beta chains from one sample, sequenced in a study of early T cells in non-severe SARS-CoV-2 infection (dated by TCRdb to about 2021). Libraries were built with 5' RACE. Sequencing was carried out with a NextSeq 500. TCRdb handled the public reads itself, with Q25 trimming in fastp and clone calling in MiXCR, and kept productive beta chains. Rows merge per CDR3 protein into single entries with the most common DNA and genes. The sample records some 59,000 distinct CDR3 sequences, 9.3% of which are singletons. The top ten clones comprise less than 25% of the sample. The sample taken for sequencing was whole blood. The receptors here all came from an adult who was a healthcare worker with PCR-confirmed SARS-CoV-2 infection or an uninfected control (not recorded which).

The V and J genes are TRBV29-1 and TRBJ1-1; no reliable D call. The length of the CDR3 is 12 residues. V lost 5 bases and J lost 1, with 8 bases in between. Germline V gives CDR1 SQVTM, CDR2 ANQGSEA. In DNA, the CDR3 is TGCAGCGTTTCCTCAGGGAACACTGAAGCTTTCTTT. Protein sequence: CSVSSGNTEAFF.

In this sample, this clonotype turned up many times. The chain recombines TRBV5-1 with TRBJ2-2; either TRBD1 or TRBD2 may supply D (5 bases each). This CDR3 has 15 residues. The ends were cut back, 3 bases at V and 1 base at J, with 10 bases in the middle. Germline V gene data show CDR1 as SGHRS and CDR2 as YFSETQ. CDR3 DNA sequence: TGCGCCAGCAGCTCCGGGACGGGGAACACCGGGGAGCTGTTTTTT. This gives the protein CASSSGTGNTGELFF.

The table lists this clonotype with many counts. CDR3 region: CVTAGNEQFF. CDR3 nucleotides: TGTGTCACAGCGGGCAATGAGCAGTTCTTC. The V gene is TRBV2, the J gene TRBJ2-1; D might be TRBD2 (6 bases). This CDR3 has 10 amino acids. From germline, CDR1 is SNHLY and CDR2 FYNNEI.

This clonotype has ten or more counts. DNA for the CDR3: TGCGCCAGCAGCCAAAATCTTGTGGGGAAGTCACCCCTCCACTTT. Amino acid sequence: CASSQNLVGKSPLHF. The V call is TRBV4-1, the J call TRBJ1-6; D gene ambiguous. Trimming pared 2 bases from V and 10 bases from J, leaving 15 bases between. The CDR3 spans 15 residues. CDR1 MGHRA and CDR2 YSYEKL come from the germline V gene.

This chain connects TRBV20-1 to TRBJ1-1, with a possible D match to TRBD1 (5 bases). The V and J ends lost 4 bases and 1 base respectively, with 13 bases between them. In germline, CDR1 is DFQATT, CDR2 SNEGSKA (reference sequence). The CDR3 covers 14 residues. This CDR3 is CSAKPIGGNTEAFF. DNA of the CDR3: TGCAGTGCTAAACCGATCGGGGGGAACACTGAAGCTTTCTTT.

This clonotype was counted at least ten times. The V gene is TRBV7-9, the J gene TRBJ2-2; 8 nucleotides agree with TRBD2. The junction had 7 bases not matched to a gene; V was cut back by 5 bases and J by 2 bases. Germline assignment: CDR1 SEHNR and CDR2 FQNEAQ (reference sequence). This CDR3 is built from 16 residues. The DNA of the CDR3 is TGTGCCAGCAGCCTCAGACTAGCGTTAAACACCGGGGAGCTGTTTTTT. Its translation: CASSLRLALNTGELFF.

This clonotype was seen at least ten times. Written as DNA, the CDR3 is TGTGCCACCAGTGATCCCGGGGCCGCCGGGGATGAGCAGTTCTTC. Residues: CATSDPGAAGDEQFF. V usage is TRBV24-1 and J usage is TRBJ2-1; D could derive from TRBD1 or TRBD2 (5 bases each). The V gene's germline CDR1 is KGHDR and CDR2 SFDVKD. This CDR3 is 15 amino acids long. V was trimmed by 3 bases and J by 8 bases, leaving 16 bases between them.

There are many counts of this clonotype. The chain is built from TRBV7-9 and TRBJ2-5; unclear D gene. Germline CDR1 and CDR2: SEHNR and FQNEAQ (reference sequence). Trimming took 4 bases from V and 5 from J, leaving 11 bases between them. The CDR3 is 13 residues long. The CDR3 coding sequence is TGTGCCAGCAGCTGGGAACGCGAGGAGACCCAGTACTTC. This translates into CASSWEREETQYF.

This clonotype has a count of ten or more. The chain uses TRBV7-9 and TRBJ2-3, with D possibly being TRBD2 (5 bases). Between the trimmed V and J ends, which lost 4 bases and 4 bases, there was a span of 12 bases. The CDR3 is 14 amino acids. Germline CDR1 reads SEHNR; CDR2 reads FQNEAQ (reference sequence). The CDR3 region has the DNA TGTGCCAGCAGCTCCTTTAGCGCGGCAGATACGCAGTATTTT. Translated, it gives CASSSFSAADTQYF.

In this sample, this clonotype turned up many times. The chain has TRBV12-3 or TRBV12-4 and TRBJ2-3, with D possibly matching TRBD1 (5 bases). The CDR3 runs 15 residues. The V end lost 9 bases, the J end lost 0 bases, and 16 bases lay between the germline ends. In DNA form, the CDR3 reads TGTGCCAGTGTCTTCCGACAGCTTAGCACAGATACGCAGTATTTT. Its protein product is CASVFRQLSTDTQYF.

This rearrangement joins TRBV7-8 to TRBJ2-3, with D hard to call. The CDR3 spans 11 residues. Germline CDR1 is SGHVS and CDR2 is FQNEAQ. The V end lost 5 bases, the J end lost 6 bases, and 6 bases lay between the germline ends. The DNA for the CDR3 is TGTGCCAGCAGCACCAGGGATACGCAGTATTTT. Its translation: CASSTRDTQYF.

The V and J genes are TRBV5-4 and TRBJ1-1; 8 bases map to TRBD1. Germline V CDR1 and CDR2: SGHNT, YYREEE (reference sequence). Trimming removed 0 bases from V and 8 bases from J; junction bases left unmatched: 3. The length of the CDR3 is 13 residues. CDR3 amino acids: CASSLERDREAFF. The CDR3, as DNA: TGTGCCAGCAGCTTGGAAAGGGACAGGGAAGCTTTCTTT.

The DNA for the CDR3 is TGCGCCAGCCTGGGGGACACAGATACGCAGTATTTT. Translating it yields CASLGDTDTQYF. The chain links TRBV5-1 to TRBJ2-3; D assignment may be TRBD1 or TRBD2 (5 bases each). The length of the CDR3 is 12 residues. Looked up from germline, CDR1 is SGHRS and CDR2 is YFSETQ. V was pared by 7 bases and J by 2 bases, with 8 bases between.

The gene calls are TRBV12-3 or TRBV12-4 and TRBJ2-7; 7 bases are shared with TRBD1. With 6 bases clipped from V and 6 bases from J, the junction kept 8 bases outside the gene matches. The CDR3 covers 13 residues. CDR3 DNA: TGTGCCAGCAGACTGGGCCACAGGGGCGAGCAGTACTTC. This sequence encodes CASRLGHRGEQYF.

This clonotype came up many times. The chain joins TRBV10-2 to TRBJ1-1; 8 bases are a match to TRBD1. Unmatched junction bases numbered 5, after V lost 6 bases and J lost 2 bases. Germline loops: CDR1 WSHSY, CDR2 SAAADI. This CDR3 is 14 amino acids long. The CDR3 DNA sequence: TGCGCCAGCAGAGAACAGGGGGGAAACACTGAAGCTTTCTTT. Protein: CASREQGGNTEAFF.

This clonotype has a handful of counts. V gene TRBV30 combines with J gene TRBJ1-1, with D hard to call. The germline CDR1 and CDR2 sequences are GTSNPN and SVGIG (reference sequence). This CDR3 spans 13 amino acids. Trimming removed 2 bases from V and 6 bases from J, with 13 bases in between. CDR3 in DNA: TGTGCCTGGAGTTTAAGGGTAGATGCTGAAGCTTTCTTT. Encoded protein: CAWSLRVDAEAFF. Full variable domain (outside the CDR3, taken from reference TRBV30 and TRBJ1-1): SQTIHQWPATLVQPVGSPLSLECTVEGTSNPNLYWYRQAAGRGLQLLFYSVGIGQISSEVPQNLSASRPQDRQFILSSKKLLLSDSGFYLCAWSLRVDAEAFFGQGTRLTVV.

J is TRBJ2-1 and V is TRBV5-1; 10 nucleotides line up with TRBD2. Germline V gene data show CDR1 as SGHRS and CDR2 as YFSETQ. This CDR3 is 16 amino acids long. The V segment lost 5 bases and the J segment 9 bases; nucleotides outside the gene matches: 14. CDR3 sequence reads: CASRSRSGGAGGEQFF. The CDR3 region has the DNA TGCGCCAGCAGATCCCGAAGCGGGGGGGCCGGAGGTGAGCAGTTCTTC.

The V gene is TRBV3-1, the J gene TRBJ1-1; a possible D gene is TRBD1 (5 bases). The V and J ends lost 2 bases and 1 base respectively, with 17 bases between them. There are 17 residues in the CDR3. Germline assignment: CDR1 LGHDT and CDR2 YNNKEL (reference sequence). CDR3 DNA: TGTGCCAGCAGCCAATTTGCGACAGCCCTGAGGAACACTGAAGCTTTCTTT. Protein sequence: CASSQFATALRNTEAFF.

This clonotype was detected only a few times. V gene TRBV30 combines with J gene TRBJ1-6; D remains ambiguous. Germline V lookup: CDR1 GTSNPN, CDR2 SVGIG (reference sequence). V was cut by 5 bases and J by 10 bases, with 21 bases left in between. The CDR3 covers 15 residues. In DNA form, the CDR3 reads TGTGCCTGGCGTATCCCAGGTGCTCTCAAATCACCCCTCCACTTT. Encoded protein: CAWRIPGALKSPLHF.

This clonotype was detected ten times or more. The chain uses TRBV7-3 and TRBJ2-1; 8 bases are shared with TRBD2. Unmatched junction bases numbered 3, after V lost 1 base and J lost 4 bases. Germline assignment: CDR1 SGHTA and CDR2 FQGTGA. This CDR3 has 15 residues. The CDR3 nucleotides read TGTGCCAGCAGCTTAAGCGGGGGGCATTACAATGAGCAGTTCTTC. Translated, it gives CASSLSGGHYNEQFF.

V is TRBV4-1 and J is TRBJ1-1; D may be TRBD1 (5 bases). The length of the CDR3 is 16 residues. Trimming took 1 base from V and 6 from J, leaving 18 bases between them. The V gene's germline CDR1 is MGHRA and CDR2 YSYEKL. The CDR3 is CASSQGQGEVYAEAFF. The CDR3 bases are TGCGCCAGCAGCCAAGGCCAGGGTGAGGTATACGCTGAAGCTTTCTTT.

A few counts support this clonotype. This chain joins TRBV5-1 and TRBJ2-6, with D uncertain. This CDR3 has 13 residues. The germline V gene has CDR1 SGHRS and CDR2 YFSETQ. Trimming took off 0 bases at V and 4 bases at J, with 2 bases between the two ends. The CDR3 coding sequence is TGCGCCAGCAGCTTGGTGGGGGCCAACGTCCTGACTTTC. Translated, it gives CASSLVGANVLTF.

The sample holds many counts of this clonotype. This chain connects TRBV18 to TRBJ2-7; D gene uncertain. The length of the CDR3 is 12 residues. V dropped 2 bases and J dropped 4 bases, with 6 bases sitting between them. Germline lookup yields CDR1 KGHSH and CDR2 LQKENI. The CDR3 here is CASSPDPYEQYF. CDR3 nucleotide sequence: TGTGCCAGCTCACCAGACCCTTACGAGCAGTACTTC.

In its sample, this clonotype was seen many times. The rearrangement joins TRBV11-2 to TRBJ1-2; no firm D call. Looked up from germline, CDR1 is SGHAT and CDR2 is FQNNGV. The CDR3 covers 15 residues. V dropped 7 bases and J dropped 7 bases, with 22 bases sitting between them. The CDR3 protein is CASTPGRMGASGYTF. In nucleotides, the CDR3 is TGTGCCAGCACGCCCGGGCGGATGGGAGCTAGTGGCTACACCTTC.

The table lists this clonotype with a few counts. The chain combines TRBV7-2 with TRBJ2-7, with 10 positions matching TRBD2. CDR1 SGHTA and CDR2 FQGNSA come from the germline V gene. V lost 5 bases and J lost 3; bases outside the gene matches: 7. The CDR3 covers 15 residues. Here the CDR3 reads CASSQSGGDFYEQYF. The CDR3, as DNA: TGTGCCAGCAGCCAAAGCGGGGGGGACTTCTACGAGCAGTACTTC.